This is a list of T cell receptor beta chains from one sample in a study of cytomegalovirus exposure and HLA in healthy donors. Sequencing was performed with immunoSEQ multiplex PCR; in TCRdb, only in-frame clones are kept and a portion is missing. The sample includes about 150,000 clones, roughly 80% of them seen just once. Sequencing used PBMCs. The receptors were gathered from a woman aged 30 to 39 in good health and CMV-seronegative. The CDR3 runs from the conserved cysteine through the conserved F or W. D genes are given only for firm matches. The size of a clone is reported for some rows only, either as once, few or many, or as a class for expanded clones.

V gene	J gene	D gene	clone size	CDR3 length	CDR3 protein	CDR3 DNA
TRBV9	TRBJ1-1	-	few	13	CASSVASNTEAFF	TGTGCCAGCAGCGTAGCGAGCAACACTGAAGCTTTCTTT
TRBV7-9	TRBJ1-3	-	-	16	CASSPQDLILGNTIYF	TGTGCCAGCAGCCCACAGGATCTCATTCTTGGAAACACCATATATTTT
TRBV7-9	TRBJ2-3	TRBD2	-	16	CSSSPGEGVFTDTQYF	TGTTCCAGCAGCCCCGGGGAGGGAGTTTTCACAGATACGCAGTATTTT
TRBV25-1	TRBJ2-1	-	-	15	CASRVGGPSYNEQFF	TGTGCCAGCCGCGTTGGAGGGCCCTCCTACAATGAGCAGTTCTTC
TRBV6-5	TRBJ1-1	TRBD1	-	16	CASSYSPGQGPPEAFF	TGTGCCAGCAGTTACTCACCGGGACAGGGCCCCCCTGAAGCTTTCTTT
TRBV6-1	TRBJ2-1	TRBD2	-	15	CASRARGEGYNEQFF	TGTGCCAGCAGAGCTAGAGGGGAGGGATACAATGAGCAGTTCTTC
TRBV10-3	TRBJ2-3	-	-	13	CAISGGRVDTQYF	TGTGCCATCAGTGGGGGCAGGGTGGATACGCAGTATTTT
TRBV11-2	TRBJ2-7	-	-	16	CASSLDTGEGTYEQYF	TGTGCCAGCAGCTTAGATACGGGAGAGGGAACCTACGAGCAGTACTTC
TRBV29-1	TRBJ2-6	-	-	16	CSVEPQGPSGANVLTF	TGCAGCGTTGAGCCCCAGGGCCCCTCTGGGGCCAACGTCCTGACTTTC
TRBV6-1	TRBJ1-2	TRBD1	-	14	CASTRTGEAYGYTF	TGTGCCAGCACTAGGACAGGGGAGGCCTATGGCTACACCTTC
TRBV5-8	TRBJ2-5	TRBD1	-	16	CASSLGGQGYQETQYF	TGTGCCAGCAGCTTGGGGGGACAGGGGTACCAAGAGACCCAGTACTTC
TRBV7-2	TRBJ2-3	TRBD2	-	14	CASSLTSGVYTQYF	TGTGCCAGCAGCTTAACTAGCGGGGTATATACGCAGTATTTT
TRBV4-3	TRBJ1-2	-	-	14	CASNRRGLDYGYTF	TGCGCCAGCAATAGGCGGGGATTAGACTATGGCTACACCTTC
TRBV2	TRBJ1-5	-	-	14	CASSQGIGNQPQHF	TGTGCCAGCAGCCAGGGGATCGGGAATCAGCCCCAGCATTTT
TRBV9	TRBJ2-3	-	-	15	CASSVARQGADTQYF	TGTGCCAGCAGCGTAGCTCGGCAGGGTGCAGATACGCAGTATTTT
TRBV27	TRBJ1-3	TRBD1	-	15	CASSPPRGLVNTIYF	TGTGCCAGCAGTCCCCCCAGGGGGCTGGTAAACACCATATATTTT
TRBV7-7	TRBJ2-5	-	-	15	CASSLGGTVQETQYF	TGTGCCAGCAGCTTAGGGGGGACTGTACAAGAGACCCAGTACTTC
TRBV7-9	TRBJ1-1	-	-	15	CASSLATGRRTEAFF	TGTGCCAGCAGCTTAGCGACCGGGAGGAGGACTGAAGCTTTCTTT
TRBV19	TRBJ1-2	TRBD1	-	13	CASSQQGAAGYTF	TGTGCCAGTAGTCAACAGGGGGCGGCTGGCTACACCTTC
TRBV6-1	TRBJ2-7	-	-	13	CASSEARHYEQYF	TGTGCCAGCAGTGAAGCTAGACACTACGAGCAGTACTTC
TRBV6-1	TRBJ1-3	-	-	14	CASSEGGSGNTIYF	TGTGCCAGCAGTGAAGGAGGGTCTGGAAACACCATATATTTT
TRBV28	TRBJ1-5	-	-	13	CASAGRSNQPQHF	TGTGCCAGCGCAGGCAGGAGCAATCAGCCCCAGCATTTT
TRBV2	TRBJ2-3	-	few	12	CASSVGGDTQYF	TGTGCCAGCAGTGTAGGAGGGGATACGCAGTATTTT
TRBV29-1	TRBJ1-1	-	-	14	CSVGSLDVGGSAFF	TGCAGCGTTGGGAGTCTGGACGTAGGGGGTTCGGCTTTCTTT
TRBV4-1	TRBJ2-7	-	-	16	CASSPYPQGASYEQYF	TGCGCCAGCAGCCCCTACCCACAGGGCGCGTCCTACGAGCAGTACTTC
TRBV4-1	TRBJ2-7	-	-	16	CASSQQGPRASYEQYF	TGCGCCAGCAGCCAACAAGGTCCCAGGGCCTCCTACGAGCAGTACTTC
TRBV4-1	TRBJ2-7	TRBD1	-	16	CASSQEPQTGSYEQYF	TGCGCCAGCAGCCAAGAACCTCAGACAGGGTCCTACGAGCAGTACTTC
TRBV21-1	TRBJ2-3	-	once	16	CASSKAEREITDTQYF	TGTGCCAGCAGCAAAGCAGAGCGGGAAATCACAGATACGCAGTATTTT
TRBV5-6	TRBJ2-5	-	-	12	CASSGGSGEQYF	TGTGCCAGCAGCGGTGGTTCGGGGGAGCAGTACTTC
TRBV9	TRBJ2-2	-	once	15	CASSVYRAGTGELFF	TGTGCCAGCAGCGTATACCGCGCGGGGACCGGGGAGCTGTTTTTT
TRBV19	TRBJ2-3	-	-	16	CASSIDRSGSTDTQYF	TGTGCCAGTAGTATAGATAGGAGCGGAAGCACAGATACGCAGTATTTT
TRBV10-1	TRBJ2-5	TRBD2	once	16	CASSESVAGAGETQYF	TGCGCCAGCAGTGAGTCGGTAGCGGGGGCAGGGGAGACCCAGTACTTC
TRBV11-2	TRBJ2-1	TRBD2	-	19	CASSRLTNSREGRYPQQFF	TGTGCCAGCAGCAGACTGACTAACTCGCGGGAGGGCCGATATCCACAGCAGTTCTTC
TRBV5-5	TRBJ2-5	TRBD2	-	16	CASSHGLAGYPETQYF	TGTGCCAGCAGCCACGGACTAGCGGGTTATCCAGAGACCCAGTACTTC
TRBV18	TRBJ2-7	TRBD2	-	14	CASSRTSGRYEQYF	TGTGCCAGCTCACGGACTAGCGGGAGGTACGAGCAGTACTTC
TRBV7-9	TRBJ1-5	-	-	15	CASSARGDSNQPQHF	TGTGCCAGCAGCGCCCGGGGGGATAGCAATCAGCCCCAGCATTTT
TRBV30	TRBJ2-3	TRBD1	-	13	CAGGQALADTQYF	TGTGCCGGGGGACAGGCCTTAGCAGATACGCAGTATTTT
TRBV4-1	TRBJ2-7	-	-	15	CASSQFEAEVYEQYF	TGCGCCAGCAGCCAATTCGAGGCGGAGGTCTACGAGCAGTACTTC
TRBV11-2	TRBJ2-7	TRBD2	-	17	CASSHHLLAGNSYEQYF	TGTGCCAGCAGCCACCACTTACTAGCGGGGAACTCCTACGAGCAGTACTTC
TRBV5-1	TRBJ2-7	-	-	13	CASSLEGRGEQYF	TGCGCCAGCAGCCTGGAGGGCAGGGGTGAGCAGTACTTC
TRBV2	TRBJ2-2	-	few	13	CASSERGTGELFF	TGTGCCAGCAGTGAGCGGGGTACCGGGGAGCTGTTTTTT
TRBV19	TRBJ1-1	TRBD1	-	17	CASSSPQGGQVNTEAFF	TGTGCCAGTAGTTCACCCCAGGGTGGACAGGTGAACACTGAAGCTTTCTTT
TRBV7-3	TRBJ2-6	-	-	17	CASSLREARGGANVLTF	TGTGCCAGCAGCTTAAGAGAAGCCCGTGGTGGGGCCAACGTCCTGACTTTC
TRBV19	TRBJ2-2	-	-	14	CASTLRGWNGELFF	TGTGCCAGTACTCTGAGAGGGTGGAACGGGGAGCTGTTTTTT
TRBV29-1	TRBJ2-1	TRBD1	-	13	CSVETGGYNEQFF	TGCAGCGTTGAGACAGGGGGCTACAATGAGCAGTTCTTC
TRBV5-5	TRBJ1-2	TRBD1	-	16	CASSLAAGQGFSGYTF	TGTGCCAGCAGCTTGGCCGCGGGACAGGGATTCTCTGGCTACACCTTC
TRBV30	TRBJ1-5	-	-	13	CAWSAGAYQPQHF	TGTGCCTGGAGTGCAGGGGCATATCAGCCCCAGCATTTT
TRBV7-9	TRBJ2-5	TRBD2	-	15	CASSQGLAGQETQYF	TGTGCCAGCAGCCAAGGACTAGCGGGGCAAGAGACCCAGTACTTC
TRBV18	TRBJ1-5	TRBD1	-	15	CASSPDRASNQPQHF	TGTGCCAGCTCACCAGACAGGGCAAGCAATCAGCCCCAGCATTTT
TRBV7-3	TRBJ2-5	-	once	13	CASSLGGGETQYF	TGTGCCAGCAGCCTCGGGGGAGGAGAGACCCAGTACTTC
TRBV11-1	TRBJ2-4	-	-	14	CASSPGRDIPIQYF	TGTGCCAGCAGCCCCGGACGGGATATCCCCATTCAGTACTTC
TRBV7-2	TRBJ1-4	-	-	16	CASSLAPRGLGEKLFF	TGTGCCAGCAGCTTAGCGCCCAGGGGCCTAGGTGAAAAACTGTTTTTT
TRBV2	TRBJ2-7	TRBD1	-	13	CASSGQGPYEQYF	TGTGCCAGCAGTGGACAGGGACCATACGAGCAGTACTTC
TRBV6-5	TRBJ2-3	-	once	15	CASSYGGPGSDTQYF	TGTGCCAGCAGTTATGGCGGACCGGGGAGTGATACGCAGTATTTT